A selection of T cell receptor beta chains follows, all from one sample in a study of cytotoxic CD8 clonotypes in ibrutinib-treated CLL. Sequencing used immunoSEQ multiplex PCR; TCRdb keeps in-frame clones, though not all of them. Seen here are 120,000 to 150,000 clones, around 93% observed once, and the top ten hold roughly 10%. Sample: PBMCs, taken after 12 months of ibrutinib treatment. The receptors stem from a human donor with chronic lymphocytic leukemia. Each CDR3 is given with its conserved first and last residue. D genes are given only for firm matches. Clone size is stated in some rows and not others, as once, few, many or a class when expanded.

TRBJ1-1	NA	few	TRBV9	TGTGCCAGCAGCGTAAATGTGAACACTGAAGCTTTCTTT	CASSVNVNTEAFF
TRBJ1-2	NA	NA	TRBV30	TGTGCCTGGAGTGTAGGCGGTGGCTACACCTTC	CAWSVGGGYTF
TRBJ2-3	NA	NA	TRBV2	TGTGCCAGCAGCCAAAACCAGGCAGATACGCAGTATTTT	CASSQNQADTQYF
TRBJ2-7	TRBD2	NA	TRBV4-2	TGTGCCAGCAGCCAGGAGCTGGGACTAGCGGGCGAGCAGTACTTC	CASSQELGLAGEQYF
TRBJ2-1	NA	NA	TRBV6-5	TGTGCCAGCAGCTGGAAGGGGAGCTCCTACAATGAGCAGTTCTTC	CASSWKGSSYNEQFF
TRBJ2-7	TRBD2	NA	TRBV5-4	TGTGCCACAAAGACTAGCGGGAGCGACGAGCAGTACTTC	CATKTSGSDEQYF
TRBJ2-4	NA	NA	TRBV5-6	TGTGCCAGCAGCTTGGTGGGGGCCGGTGAGGCCAAAAACATTCAGTACTTC	CASSLVGAGEAKNIQYF
TRBJ2-1	TRBD2	NA	TRBV19	TGTGCCAGTGGACTAGCGGCGAGCTCCTACAATGAGCAGTTCTTC	CASGLAASSYNEQFF
TRBJ2-1	NA	NA	TRBV30	TGTGCCTGGAGTGTATCGACAGCACAGGTAATGGATGAGCAGTTCTTC	CAWSVSTAQVMDEQFF
TRBJ2-5	NA	NA	TRBV27	TGTGCCAGCAGTTTACGGGACCCGCGGGCGGAGACCCAGTACTTC	CASSLRDPRAETQYF
TRBJ2-7	TRBD2	NA	TRBV29-1	TGCAGCGTTCGACTAGCGGGAGGCGAGCAGTACTTC	CSVRLAGGEQYF
TRBJ1-5	NA	NA	TRBV6-6	TGTGCCAGCAGCCCTCCTCCCGGGGGGTATCAGCCCCAGCATTTT	CASSPPPGGYQPQHF
TRBJ2-4	TRBD2	NA	TRBV10-1	TGCGCCAGCAGTGAGTCCTTAGCGGGAGTTGGAGGCAAAAACATTCAGTACTTC	CASSESLAGVGGKNIQYF
TRBJ1-6	TRBD1	NA	TRBV6-5	TGTGCCAGCAGTCGACAGGGGGCCATTAATTCACCCCTCCACTTT	CASSRQGAINSPLHF
TRBJ2-1	NA	NA	TRBV9	TGTGCCAGCAGCGTATTGGGGGTTTCCTACAATGAGCAGTTCTTC	CASSVLGVSYNEQFF
TRBJ1-2	NA	NA	TRBV28	TGTGCCAGCAACGTCCGGGACCTCCTATATGGCTACACCTTC	CASNVRDLLYGYTF
TRBJ1-1	NA	NA	TRBV7-9	TGTGCCAGCAGCTCCAAGGGGGGGATGAACACTGAAGCTTTCTTT	CASSSKGGMNTEAFF
TRBJ2-7	NA	NA	TRBV18	TGTGCCAGCTCACCTAGTGCCGTAATGATGTCCTACGAGCAGTACTTC	CASSPSAVMMSYEQYF